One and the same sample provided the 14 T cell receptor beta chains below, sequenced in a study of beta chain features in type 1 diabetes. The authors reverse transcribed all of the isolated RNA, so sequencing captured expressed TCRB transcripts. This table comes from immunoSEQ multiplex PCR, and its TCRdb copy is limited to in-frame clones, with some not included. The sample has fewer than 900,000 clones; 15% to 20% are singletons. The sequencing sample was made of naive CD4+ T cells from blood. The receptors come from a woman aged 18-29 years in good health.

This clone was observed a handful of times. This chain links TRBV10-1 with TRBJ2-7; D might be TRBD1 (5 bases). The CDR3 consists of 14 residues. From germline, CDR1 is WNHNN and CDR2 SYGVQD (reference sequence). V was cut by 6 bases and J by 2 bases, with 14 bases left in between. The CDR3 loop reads CASSDNRFPYEQYF. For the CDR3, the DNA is TGCGCCAGCAGCGACAACAGGTTCCCCTACGAGCAGTACTTC.

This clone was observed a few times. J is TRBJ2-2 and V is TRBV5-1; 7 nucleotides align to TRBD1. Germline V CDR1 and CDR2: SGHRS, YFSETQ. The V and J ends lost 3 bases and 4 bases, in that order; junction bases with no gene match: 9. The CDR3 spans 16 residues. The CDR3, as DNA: TGCGCCAGCAGCTCCAATACAGGGGCCACCACCGGGGAGCTGTTTTTT. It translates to CASSSNTGATTGELFF.

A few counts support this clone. This CDR3 reads CASSPDILRDTQYF. The CDR3 DNA follows: TGTGCCAGCAGTCCGGACATTTTGCGTGATACGCAGTATTTT. This chain uses TRBV4-2 with TRBJ2-3; a weak D match, TRBD1 (5 bases). The CDR3 covers 14 residues. The germline V gene has CDR1 LGHNA and CDR2 YNFKEQ. Deletions cut 6 bases from V and 6 bases from J, with 16 bases between.

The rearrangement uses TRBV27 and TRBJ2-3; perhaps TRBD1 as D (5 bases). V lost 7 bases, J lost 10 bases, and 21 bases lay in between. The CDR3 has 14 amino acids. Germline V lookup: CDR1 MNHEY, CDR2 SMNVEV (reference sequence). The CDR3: CASTLNPRGGSQYF. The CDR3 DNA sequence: TGTGCCAGCACCCTGAACCCTAGGGGTGGTTCGCAGTATTTT.

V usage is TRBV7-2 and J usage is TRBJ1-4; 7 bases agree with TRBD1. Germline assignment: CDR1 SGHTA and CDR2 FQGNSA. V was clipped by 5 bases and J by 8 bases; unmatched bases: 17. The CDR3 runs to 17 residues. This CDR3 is CASSPPPFRDRYEKLFF. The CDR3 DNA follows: TGTGCCAGCAGCCCTCCGCCGTTTCGGGACAGATACGAAAAACTGTTTTTT.

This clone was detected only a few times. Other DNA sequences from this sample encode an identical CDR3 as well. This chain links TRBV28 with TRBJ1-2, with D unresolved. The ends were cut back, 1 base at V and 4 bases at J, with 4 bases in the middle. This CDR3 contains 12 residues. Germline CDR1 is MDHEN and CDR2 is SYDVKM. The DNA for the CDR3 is TGTGCCAGCAGTTTATTGAGCTATGGCTACACCTTC. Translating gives CASSLLSYGYTF.

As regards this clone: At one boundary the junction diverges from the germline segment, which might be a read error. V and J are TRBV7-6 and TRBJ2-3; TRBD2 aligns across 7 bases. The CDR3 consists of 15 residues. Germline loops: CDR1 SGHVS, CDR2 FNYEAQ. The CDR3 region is CASSYGGGSTNTQYF. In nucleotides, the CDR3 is TGTGCCAGCAGCTACGGAGGCGGGAGCACAAATACGCAGTATTTT. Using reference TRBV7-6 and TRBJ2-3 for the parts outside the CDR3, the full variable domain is GAGVSQSPRYKVTKRGQDVALRCDPISGHVSLYWYRQALGQGPEFLTYFNYEAQQDKSGLPNDRFSAERPEGSISTLTIQRTEQRDSAMYRCASSYGGGSTNTQYFGPGTRLTVL.

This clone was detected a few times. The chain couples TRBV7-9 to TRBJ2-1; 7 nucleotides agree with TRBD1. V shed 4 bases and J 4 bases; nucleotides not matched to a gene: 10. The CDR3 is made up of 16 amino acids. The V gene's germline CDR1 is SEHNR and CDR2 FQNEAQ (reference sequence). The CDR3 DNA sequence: TGTGCCAGCAGCTACAACAGGGGACACCCTTACAATGAGCAGTTCTTC. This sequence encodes CASSYNRGHPYNEQFF. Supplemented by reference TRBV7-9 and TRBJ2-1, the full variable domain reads DTGVSQNPRHKITKRGQNVTFRCDPISEHNRLYWYRQTLGQGPEFLTYFQNEAQLEKSRLLSDRFSAERPKGSFSTLEIQRTEQGDSAMYLCASSYNRGHPYNEQFFGPGTRLTVL.

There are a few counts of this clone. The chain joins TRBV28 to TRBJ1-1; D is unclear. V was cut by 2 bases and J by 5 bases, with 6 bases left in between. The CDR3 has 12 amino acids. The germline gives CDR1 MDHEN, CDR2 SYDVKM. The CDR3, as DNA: TGTGCCAGCAGTTTACTCGGGACTGAAGCTTTCTTT. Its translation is CASSLLGTEAFF. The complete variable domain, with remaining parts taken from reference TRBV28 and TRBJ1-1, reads DVKVTQSSRYLVKRTGEKVFLECVQDMDHENMFWYRQDPGLGLRLIYFSYDVKMKEKGDIPEGYSVSREKKERFSLILESASTNQTSMYLCASSLLGTEAFFGQGTRLTVV.

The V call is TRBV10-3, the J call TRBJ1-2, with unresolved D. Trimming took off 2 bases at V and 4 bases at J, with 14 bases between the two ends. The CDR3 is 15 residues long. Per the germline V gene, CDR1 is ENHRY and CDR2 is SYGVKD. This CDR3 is CAISEAFGGSYGYTF. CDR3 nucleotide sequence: TGTGCCATCAGTGAGGCATTCGGCGGTAGCTATGGCTACACCTTC.

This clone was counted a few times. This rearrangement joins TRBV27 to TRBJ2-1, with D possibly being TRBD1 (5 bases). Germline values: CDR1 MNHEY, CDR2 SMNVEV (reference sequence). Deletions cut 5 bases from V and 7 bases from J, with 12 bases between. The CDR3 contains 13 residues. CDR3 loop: CASSLKDRNEQFF. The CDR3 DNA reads TGTGCCAGCAGTCTCAAAGACAGAAATGAGCAGTTCTTC.

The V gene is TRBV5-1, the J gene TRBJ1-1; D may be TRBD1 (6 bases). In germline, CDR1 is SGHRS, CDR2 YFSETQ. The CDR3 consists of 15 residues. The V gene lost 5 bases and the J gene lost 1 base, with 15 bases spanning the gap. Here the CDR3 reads CASSWTGTQNTEAFF. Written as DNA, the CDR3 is TGCGCCAGCAGTTGGACCGGGACACAGAACACTGAAGCTTTCTTT.

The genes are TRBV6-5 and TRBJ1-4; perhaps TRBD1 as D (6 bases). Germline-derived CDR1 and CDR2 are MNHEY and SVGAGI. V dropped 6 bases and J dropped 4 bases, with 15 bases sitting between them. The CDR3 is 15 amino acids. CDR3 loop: CASSLRDNHNEKLFF. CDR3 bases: TGTGCCAGCAGCCTTCGGGACAACCATAATGAAAAACTGTTTTTT.

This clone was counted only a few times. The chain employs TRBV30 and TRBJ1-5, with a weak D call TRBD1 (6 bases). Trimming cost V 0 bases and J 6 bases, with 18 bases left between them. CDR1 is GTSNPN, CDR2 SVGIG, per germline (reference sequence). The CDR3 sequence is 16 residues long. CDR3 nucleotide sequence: TGTGCCTGGAGTGTTACGAGAACAGGGTGTAGTCAGCCCCAGCATTTT. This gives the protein CAWSVTRTGCSQPQHF. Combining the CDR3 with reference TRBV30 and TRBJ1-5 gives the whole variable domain SQTIHQWPATLVQPVGSPLSLECTVEGTSNPNLYWYRQAAGRGLQLLFYSVGIGQISSEVPQNLSASRPQDRQFILSSKKLLLSDSGFYLCAWSVTRTGCSQPQHFGDGTRLSIL.